This TCR beta chain appears in the sequencing data of a study of vaccination and CD4 T cells after COVID-19 (dated by TCRdb to 2022 to 2024). Regarding the complete study: Convalescent patients had a positive SARS-CoV-2 result on nasal swab PCR, and of these patients, nine had mild disease and one had severe disease. The convalescent cohort comprised six males and four females, including two Hispanic individuals, seven Caucasians, two Asians and one multiracial person. Participants got two doses of the Pfizer-BioNTech BNT162b2 vaccine (n=8) or two doses of the Moderna mRNA-1273 vaccine (n=2). Post-COVID blood samples were collected from convalescent patients a median of approximately 100 days after diagnosis, with a range of about 30 to 161 days. Post-vaccine blood samples were collected a median of approximately 68 days after the second vaccine dose, ranging from about 12 to 250 days. For stimulating the cultures, overlapping spike peptide pools were used, derived from SARS-CoV-2 as well as from the common cold coronaviruses HCoV-NL63, HCoV-OC43 and HCoV-229E. As controls, cultures received a CEFX viral epitope pool (the positive control), an HIV-1 Nef peptide pool (the negative control), or no peptide at all. In ten to eleven COVID-19 convalescent patients and several infection-naive healthy vaccine recipients, the spike-specific CD4+ TCR repertoire before mRNA vaccination was compared with the repertoire after mRNA vaccination. On the study overall, not on this receptor specifically: Of the vaccine-specific clones found in convalescent patients, nearly all (304 of 307) were mono-reactive for SARS-CoV-2 spike instead of being cross-reactive with common cold coronaviruses. Only a relatively small number of convalescent patients were included in the study, and early timepoints following natural infection were not analyzed. Although the median number of SARS-CoV-2-reactive clonotypes went up from approximately 20 after infection to 35 to 40 after vaccination, the increase was not significant. Among the post-vaccine SARS-CoV-2-reactive clones in convalescent patients, a median 86.3% showed up only after vaccination, which suggests vaccine-specific priming.

The treatment or condition label corresponds to: approximately nine-day PBMC culture with coronavirus spike peptide pools or control peptides (ViraFEST assay). The ViraFEST assay was used in the study, in which antigen-specific T cells were expanded with peptide pools and expanded clonotypes were subsequently identified by TCR sequencing. Positive SARS-CoV-2 PCR tests in the convalescent patients dated from March to December 2020, before Alpha, Beta and Delta variants emerged in the United States. PBMCs were cultured at about 2 million per well in IMDM supplemented with about 5% human AB serum and roughly 10 IU/ml IL-2, with approximately 9.2 ug/ml peptide pools added. On days 3 and 7, half of the culture medium was replaced with fresh IL-2-containing medium. CD4+ T cells were isolated after around ten days of culture through negative selection using the EasySep CD4+ T cell isolation kit. Ficoll-Paque Plus gradient centrifugation was used to isolate PBMCs from whole blood, and the isolated PBMCs were then either used fresh or cryopreserved at -140C. Each culture condition was generally run in triplicate wells.

In this sample, this clonotype turned up a few times. Its antigen is still unknown. No base quality values were provided; no much bigger clone lies one nucleotide off. Receptor libraries were prepared by PCR. At the Johns Hopkins FTIC core, DNA from the cultured CD4+ T cells underwent TCR sequencing with the Oncomine TCR Beta short-read assay. The QIAamp micro DNA kit was used to extract genomic DNA from the cultured CD4+ T cells. The Oncomine TCR Beta libraries from cultured CD4+ T cells were pooled using unique dual indexes and then sequenced on an Illumina iSeq 100. The original pipeline was this. Non-productive sequences were removed, and CDR3s that did not start with C, did not end with F or W, or were shorter than 7 amino acids were discarded. Antigen-specific clonotypes were identified with the MANAFEST web application by comparing peptide-stimulated wells with reference and other culture wells. Positive clones required FDR below 0.05, an odds ratio above 5, and productive frequency above 0.1% in at least two of three replicate wells. Clonotypes that were significantly expanded in both SARS-CoV-2 spike wells and at least one common cold coronavirus spike condition were defined as cross-reactive. Similarity between CDR3 sequences was evaluated in R version 3.6.1 using Levenshtein distances (stringdist) and unrooted phylogenetic trees (ape). TCRdb's own reprocessing of the public reads used fastp at Q25 and MiXCR and kept productive beta chains. Under each unique CDR3 protein, matching rows form one entry showing the most common genes and DNA. TCRdb assigned the V and J calls; the authors' analysis was not used. This sample gives about 16,000 distinct CDR3 sequences in total; under 55% of them show up just once. The leading ten clones occupy around 4.5% of the sample.

The germline V gene (reference sequence) gives CDR1 as DFQATT and CDR2 as SNEGSKA. Reading from cysteine to phenylalanine, the CDR3 counts 16 amino acids. Only the CDR3 portion is preserved as DNA: 48 bases, with reading frame beginning at the first base. The junction carries 18 bases between V and J, which are trimmed by 1 base and 5 bases respectively. This chain is built from TRBV20-1 and TRBJ1-5; a tentative D call is TRBD1 (5 bases match). The starting material was CD4+ T cells from blood, cultured in vitro, obtained before SARS-CoV-2 vaccination. The TCR was taken from a human donor who had recovered from COVID-19. CDR3 reads: CSARAGGREGDQPQHF. The DNA sequence is TGCAGTGCTAGAGCCGGGGGTAGAGAGGGTGATCAGCCCCAGCATTTT.